This record concerns one TCR beta chain sequence. This clonotype was counted many times. This receptor's antigen is unknown. Qualities for individual bases were not recorded, and no much larger clone is one base off. Including the terminal cysteine and phenylalanine, the CDR3 comprises 15 residues. Only the CDR3 DNA is retained, 45 bases long and in frame from the first base. V trim: 0 bases; J trim: 10 bases; unmatched bases: 6. From a lookup of the germline V gene, CDR1 and CDR2 are SGHRS and YFSETQ. The library was obtained by 5' RACE. The sample was run on a NextSeq 500. In the TCR library protocol, unique molecular identifiers were attached to individual cDNA molecules to correct for PCR bias and sequencing error. Both TCR alpha and beta chains were sequenced, and tight co-correlation was observed between alpha and beta sequence abundances in each sample. The source study handled its data this way. Decombinator V4 was used to annotate the V gene, J gene and CDR3 of the TCR sequences. TCRs were defined as expanded if a significant change between any two time points was detected under a Poisson model with p below 0.0001. TCR abundances were normalised to the total number of TCRs sequenced per sample and were expressed as counts per million. TRAV1-2 paired with TRAJ12, TRAJ20 or TRAJ33 defined MAIT TCRs, while TRAV10 paired with TRAJ18 defined iNKT TCRs. A search of VDJdb, accessed on 1 November 2021, was run for TCRs annotated to CMV, EBV and SARS-CoV-2, with TCRs annotated for multiple antigens excluded. TCRdb trimmed public reads at Q25 via fastp, called clones via MiXCR and kept in-frame beta chains. Rows with one shared CDR3 protein collapse into an entry with the most common genes and DNA. None of the V and J calls come from the authors' own analysis; TCRdb made them. This sample lists more than 55,000 distinct CDR3 sequences; more than 8.5% were detected once. The top ten hold 17% of the sample.

The data belong to a study of early T cells in non-severe SARS-CoV-2 infection (dated by TCRdb to the early 2020s). For the wider study: Because TCR sequencing relied on bulk RNA taken from unsorted whole blood, pairing of alpha and beta chains was not possible.

The study was a case-control design nested within a healthcare worker cohort in London, UK, with weekly nasopharyngeal swab PCR tests and blood sampling. Healthcare workers were recruited during the week of the UK lockdown, between 23 and 31 March 2020, and followed weekly for up to roughly 15 weeks. Broader findings and caveats from the paper: VDJdb matching was skewed toward anti-spike CD8 responses, so virus-specific expansions were likely underestimated and private and CD4 specificities were missed.

Here the chain combines TRBV5-1 and TRBJ1-6; 8 nucleotides in the junction match TRBD1. The TCR sequence derives from an adult who was a healthcare worker with PCR-confirmed SARS-CoV-2 infection or an uninfected control (not recorded which). The specimen was whole blood. The DNA sequence is given as TGCGCCAGCAGCTTGGCCGGGACAGGCCGATCACCCCTCCACTTT. Its amino acids are CASSLAGTGRSPLHF.